Listed below are T cell receptor beta chains from one sample, sequenced in a study of shared clonotypes between healthy human individuals. Here immunoSEQ multiplex PCR was the method, and the copy in TCRdb shows in-frame clones only, minus some. The sample has about 2.2 million clones; over 85% are singletons. The sequencing sample was made of naive CD8+ T cells from PBMCs. The receptor source for this set is a man younger than 30 in good health. Some clones in this sample may be carry-over from other donors' samples. CDR3s include the opening cysteine and the closing phenylalanine or tryptophan. Each record gives: CDR3 DNA, CDR3 protein, clone size, V gene, J gene, D gene. A D gene is named only where the DNA matches it firmly. Where a row states a size, it is once, few, many or the class of an expanded clone; other rows omit it.

DNA: TGTGCCAGCAGTGCCCCCCGGGACTCTTTTGGAAATGAGCAGTTCTTC
CDR3: CASSAPRDSFGNEQFF
size: NA
V: TRBV25-1
J: TRBJ2-1
D: NA

DNA: TGTGCCAGCAGTTTTGGTAGCGTTGAGCAGTTCTTC
CDR3: CASSFGSVEQFF
size: NA
V: TRBV27
J: TRBJ2-1
D: NA

DNA: TGTGCCACCAGCAGAGTGGGACTAGGCACCGGGGAGCTGTTTTTT
CDR3: CATSRVGLGTGELFF
size: few
V: TRBV15
J: TRBJ2-2
D: TRBD2

DNA: TGTGCCAGCCAAGAGACCCAGTACTTC
CDR3: CASQETQYF
size: NA
V: TRBV2
J: TRBJ2-5
D: NA

DNA: TGCAGCGTTGAAGATCCCTCGACAGGGACCTACGAGCAGTACTTC
CDR3: CSVEDPSTGTYEQYF
size: NA
V: TRBV29-1
J: TRBJ2-7
D: TRBD1

DNA: TGCGCCAGCAGCCAAGTTGTAGGCCTAGCGGGAAAAGAGCAGTACTTC
CDR3: CASSQVVGLAGKEQYF
size: NA
V: TRBV4-1
J: TRBJ2-7
D: TRBD2

DNA: TGTGCCAGCAGATCTACTCCAGAGACCCAGTACTTC
CDR3: CASRSTPETQYF
size: NA
V: TRBV28
J: TRBJ2-5
D: NA

DNA: TGTGCCAGCAGTCCCACCCTACAGGGGGCAACTAATGAAAAACTGTTTTTT
CDR3: CASSPTLQGATNEKLFF
size: once
V: TRBV27
J: TRBJ1-4
D: TRBD1

DNA: TGCGCCAGCAGCTGGACCGATACGAGGGGTCCCGGGGGAGCTTTCTTT
CDR3: CASSWTDTRGPGGAFF
size: NA
V: TRBV5-1
J: TRBJ1-1
D: NA

DNA: TGTGCCAGCAGCTTAGCCTGGGGAGATACGCAGTATTTT
CDR3: CASSLAWGDTQYF
size: NA
V: TRBV7-9
J: TRBJ2-3
D: NA

DNA: TGTGCCAGCAGCTCTGGAGAGACAGGGGATCAGCCCCAGCATTTT
CDR3: CASSSGETGDQPQHF
size: NA
V: TRBV7-9
J: TRBJ1-5
D: TRBD1

DNA: TGTGCCAGTAGTATACCGGGCCAGCGGGCGCACACCACAGATACGCAGTATTTT
CDR3: CASSIPGQRAHTTDTQYF
size: NA
V: TRBV19
J: TRBJ2-3
D: NA

DNA: TGTGCCACCCAAAATCTGGGGAGGGAAGGCGAGCAGTACTTC
CDR3: CATQNLGREGEQYF
size: NA
V: TRBV7-9
J: TRBJ2-7
D: TRBD2

DNA: TGTGCCAGCAGCCAACGTCCGGGACAGGGCTCCTACGAGCAGTACTTC
CDR3: CASSQRPGQGSYEQYF
size: NA
V: TRBV4-2
J: TRBJ2-7
D: TRBD1

DNA: TGTGCCAGCGGCATTCGCGGGAGCACAGATACGCAGTATTTT
CDR3: CASGIRGSTDTQYF
size: NA
V: TRBV27
J: TRBJ2-3
D: NA

DNA: TGTGCCAGCAGCTTCCTATCCACCTACGAGCAGTACTTC
CDR3: CASSFLSTYEQYF
size: NA
V: TRBV7-2
J: TRBJ2-7
D: NA

DNA: TGTGCCAGCAGTGACTTGCCACTCTCCTACGAGCAGTACTTC
CDR3: CASSDLPLSYEQYF
size: NA
V: TRBV25-1
J: TRBJ2-7
D: NA

DNA: TGTGCCAGCAGCGTCGGACAGGGTTCGCGGGACCGTAACTATGGCTACACCTTC
CDR3: CASSVGQGSRDRNYGYTF
size: NA
V: TRBV9
J: TRBJ1-2
D: TRBD1

DNA: TGTGCCAGCAGTCCCGGACTAGCGGCATTAGACACAGATACGCAGTATTTT
CDR3: CASSPGLAALDTDTQYF
size: NA
V: TRBV27
J: TRBJ2-3
D: TRBD2

DNA: TGTGCCAGTAGGTCCCTGCTCGTGAAGACCCAGTACTTC
CDR3: CASRSLLVKTQYF
size: NA
V: TRBV19
J: TRBJ2-5
D: NA

DNA: TGTGCCAGCAACCCCCAGGCGCACAGCTACGAGCAGTACTTC
CDR3: CASNPQAHSYEQYF
size: NA
V: TRBV27
J: TRBJ2-7
D: NA

DNA: TGTGCCAGCAGCCAAAACAGGGGGGCTTTAGAAAACACCATATATTTT
CDR3: CASSQNRGALENTIYF
size: NA
V: TRBV4-2
J: TRBJ1-3
D: TRBD1

DNA: TGCGCCAGCAGTCAGTTGACAGAGAACACCGGGGAGCTGTTTTTT
CDR3: CASSQLTENTGELFF
size: NA
V: TRBV23-1
J: TRBJ2-2
D: NA

DNA: TGCGCCAGCCAGGACAGGGTTGGCACTGAAGCTTTCTTT
CDR3: CASQDRVGTEAFF
size: few
V: TRBV5-1
J: TRBJ1-1
D: TRBD1

DNA: TGTGCCAGCAGCGCAGTTGGGGGCCCAGATACGCAGTATTTT
CDR3: CASSAVGGPDTQYF
size: NA
V: TRBV9
J: TRBJ2-3
D: NA

DNA: TGTGCCAGCAGCAAACCCCGGAGCAATGAGCAGTTCTTC
CDR3: CASSKPRSNEQFF
size: NA
V: TRBV21-1
J: TRBJ2-1
D: NA

DNA: TGTGCCAGCAGCCAAGAAGGGCCTGCAACTAATGAAAAACTGTTTTTT
CDR3: CASSQEGPATNEKLFF
size: NA
V: TRBV4-2
J: TRBJ1-4
D: NA

DNA: TGTGCCAGTAGTATGGGGACTAGCGGGACGAAAAGCTACAATGAGCAGTTCTTC
CDR3: CASSMGTSGTKSYNEQFF
size: NA
V: TRBV19
J: TRBJ2-1
D: TRBD2

DNA: TGTGCCAGCAGCTTGGATATAGGAAAGAACACCGGGGAGCTGTTTTTT
CDR3: CASSLDIGKNTGELFF
size: once
V: TRBV5-4
J: TRBJ2-2
D: NA

DNA: TGTGCCAGCAGTGAAACTTATTTACAGGGCCTCAATCAGCCCCAGCATTTT
CDR3: CASSETYLQGLNQPQHF
size: NA
V: TRBV6-1
J: TRBJ1-5
D: NA

DNA: TGCGCCAGCAGCCAATGGACTAGCGGGATCACAGATACGCAGTATTTT
CDR3: CASSQWTSGITDTQYF
size: NA
V: TRBV4-1
J: TRBJ2-3
D: TRBD2

DNA: TGCGCCAGCAGCTGGGAGACTAGCCCACTCTCCTACGAGCAGTACTTC
CDR3: CASSWETSPLSYEQYF
size: NA
V: TRBV5-1
J: TRBJ2-7
D: TRBD2

DNA: TGTGCCAGCAGCCCTAGCGGGAGGGCCACAGAGACCCAGTACTTC
CDR3: CASSPSGRATETQYF
size: NA
V: TRBV9
J: TRBJ2-5
D: TRBD2

DNA: TGTGCCAGCACCGCCCTGTTCAGACTGAGCTCTCCTACGCAGTATTTT
CDR3: CASTALFRLSSPTQYF
size: NA
V: TRBV6-6
J: TRBJ2-3
D: NA

DNA: TGTGCCAGACGGGGTGACGGGGACAATGAGCAGTTCTTC
CDR3: CARRGDGDNEQFF
size: NA
V: TRBV9
J: TRBJ2-1
D: NA

DNA: TGCGCCAGCAGCCAAGCGGATGGCTACACCTTC
CDR3: CASSQADGYTF
size: NA
V: TRBV4-1
J: TRBJ1-2
D: NA

DNA: TGTGCCAGCAAAGGAGGGCCTTTGGCGCAGTATTTT
CDR3: CASKGGPLAQYF
size: NA
V: TRBV6-5
J: TRBJ2-3
D: NA

DNA: TGTGCCAGCAGTTTCCAGGCGGGAGGGCCGTACGAGCAGTACTTC
CDR3: CASSFQAGGPYEQYF
size: NA
V: TRBV27
J: TRBJ2-7
D: TRBD2

DNA: TGTGCCAGCAGCTCAGGGACCCGGCAGTTCTTC
CDR3: CASSSGTRQFF
size: NA
V: TRBV5-6
J: TRBJ2-1
D: NA

DNA: TGTGCCAGCAGTTTCGGACTAGCGGGGGACACAGATACGCAGTATTTT
CDR3: CASSFGLAGDTDTQYF
size: NA
V: TRBV14
J: TRBJ2-3
D: TRBD2

DNA: TGTGCCAGCAGCCTAGAAGACGTTGAGCAGTTCTTC
CDR3: CASSLEDVEQFF
size: NA
V: TRBV7-9
J: TRBJ2-1
D: NA

DNA: TGTGCCAGCAGCCCAGGACAGGGGGGCACCTACGAGCAGTACTTC
CDR3: CASSPGQGGTYEQYF
size: NA
V: TRBV11-2
J: TRBJ2-7
D: TRBD1

DNA: TGTGCCAGCAGCCCGGGACAACTGGGGACTGAAGCTTTCTTT
CDR3: CASSPGQLGTEAFF
size: NA
V: TRBV13
J: TRBJ1-1
D: NA

DNA: TGTGCCAGCAGCTTAGATCCTTTTGCTAGCGGGACTAGCTCCTACAATGAGCAGTTCTTC
CDR3: CASSLDPFASGTSSYNEQFF
size: NA
V: TRBV7-3
J: TRBJ2-1
D: TRBD2

DNA: TGCAGCGTGGTGGTCGCAGGGACTTATGGCTACACCTTC
CDR3: CSVVVAGTYGYTF
size: NA
V: TRBV29-1
J: TRBJ1-2
D: NA

DNA: TGTGCCTGGAGTTTAAAGGGGTACATGGAGACCCAGTACTTC
CDR3: CAWSLKGYMETQYF
size: NA
V: TRBV30
J: TRBJ2-5
D: NA

DNA: TGTGCCAGCCGAGGAGGGGTCGAGCAGTACTTC
CDR3: CASRGGVEQYF
size: NA
V: TRBV6-5
J: TRBJ2-7
D: NA

DNA: TGTGCCAGCAGCTCCGGGACAGGGGGCGATGCCCCTAAGCAGTTCTTC
CDR3: CASSSGTGGDAPKQFF
size: NA
V: TRBV7-9
J: TRBJ2-1
D: TRBD1

DNA: TGTGCCAGCAGTCCCTGGACTAGCGGGAGGTTATCAGATACGCAGTATTTT
CDR3: CASSPWTSGRLSDTQYF
size: NA
V: TRBV28
J: TRBJ2-3
D: TRBD2

DNA: TGTGCCAGCAGCGCCCCCCGGGGTGCAACTAATGAAAAACTGTTTTTT
CDR3: CASSAPRGATNEKLFF
size: NA
V: TRBV7-9
J: TRBJ1-4
D: NA